A selection of T cell receptor beta chains follows, all from one sample in a study of T-cell memory formation after mild COVID-19. In TCRdb, the 5' RACE reads were re-called with MiXCR into one record per CDR3 protein. The table lists under 400,000 distinct CDR3 sequences, around 21% of them singletons. Sequencing used PBMCs or a T cell subset sorted from them (not recorded which). Source of these receptors: an adult woman who had mild COVID-19 (a few samples of this study predate the infection). Cell type and time point are not known. CDR3s include the opening cysteine and the closing phenylalanine or tryptophan.

V gene,CDR3 length,CDR3 protein
TRBV12-3/TRBV12-4,14,CASRKGQGTYEQYF
TRBV7-2,18,CASSLAGLAGGSNSEQYF
TRBV2,13,CASRRQGAGGYTF
TRBV7-9,13,CASSLVLGETQYF
TRBV11-1,20,CASSTRVSLRAGDSYNEQFF
TRBV27,14,CASSLGGEEHEQFF
TRBV7-3,15,CASSLSGQGWETQYF
TRBV5-1,15,CASSVGDRGNQPQHF
TRBV4-1,16,CASSQTGTREENEQFF
TRBV11-3,16,CASSPKGLEGTDTQYF
TRBV3-1,16,CASSQLRVRYSGELFF
TRBV15,15,CATRGLGRDTGELFF
TRBV12-3/TRBV12-4,15,CASRRFSGISETQYF
TRBV30,12,CAWSETGKEAFF
TRBV5-1,15,CASSLGRVGNTEAFF
TRBV7-9,14,CASSPQTGDTEAFF
TRBV4-3,14,CASSQDVRGLGYTF
TRBV7-9,16,CASSLGALAARHEQFF
TRBV5-1,14,CASSLEGHSYEQYF
TRBV18,14,CASSPKQVTGELFF
TRBV12-3/TRBV12-4,12,CASSFARNGYTF
TRBV29-1,14,CSAGRAGSAYEQYF
TRBV20-1,13,CSARGPGAETQYF
TRBV5-5,14,CASSLDGGFQPQHF
TRBV5-1,16,CASSLELGQLNTEAFF
TRBV10-3,15,CATKGPGQNTGELFF
TRBV7-2,16,CASSLEGGVAKNIQYF
TRBV5-8,12,CASSPSGGLHTF
TRBV7-9,13,CASSQLQGVGYTF
TRBV27,14,CASSLDRGGGEQFF
TRBV4-3,14,CASSQDLGQGKAFF
TRBV7-9,15,CASSPRTGDAEGYTF
TRBV18,15,CASSPRQGKSYEQYF
TRBV6-5,13,CASRTPRDGGVIF
TRBV5-1,18,CASSWGLAGAASTDTQYF
TRBV6-6,16,CASSYSIVGGAYEQYF
TRBV18,15,CASSRGLAGNYEQYF
TRBV5-1,13,CASSREANYGYTF
TRBV4-2,16,CASSQEGGLSYNEQFF
TRBV10-3,13,CAISDRGAFEQYF
TRBV3-1,17,CASSPPGPRGGSTEAFF